This record covers a single T cell receptor (beta chain). CDR3 regions were amplified by Arm-PCR using iRepertoire HTBI primers to build TCR beta libraries. Via MiXCR, TCRdb re-called the multiplex PCR reads, giving one row per CDR3 protein. The data show about 470,000 distinct CDR3 sequences, under 20% seen once. These data are taken from a study of regulatory T cells in long-lasting Graves disease. Stated time point: newly diagnosed GD, antithyroid drugs for less than 3 months. RNA isolated from PBMCs was used to make the TCR library. Clinicians diagnosed Graves' disease using American Thyroid Association guidelines. An endocrinology department in Xi'an, China, recruited the patients. These data also formed part of another study, on T cells in Graves' hyperthyroidism and ophthalmopathy. That source notes: Hyperthyroidism of Graves' type that showed no ophthalmopathy progression within 18 months was stable.

Material: peripheral blood mononuclear cells (PBMCs), obtained at new diagnosis, from a patient treated with antithyroid drugs. The clonotype originates from a man aged 40-55 years with Graves disease.

The CDR3 spells CSARQQGGGQPQHF. CDR3 in DNA: TGCAGTGCTAGACAGCAGGGGGGCGGGCAGCCCCAGCATTTT. The chain has TRBV20-1 and TRBJ1-5; TRBD1 matches 7 bases. V lost 2 bases to trimming and J lost 7 bases; unmatched junction nucleotides: 8. Germline V gene sequence: CDR1 DFQATT, CDR2 SNEGSKA (reference sequence). The CDR3 runs to 14 residues.